Here is one TCR beta chain with its context. The data are from a study of blood T cell repertoires in COVID-19. Trimming removed 4 bases from V and 4 bases from J, with 16 bases in between. The CDR3 sequence is 15 residues long. The germline CDR1 and CDR2 sequences are SGHDN and FVKESK. Using immunoSEQ multiplex PCR, the repertoire was profiled, and TCRdb retains in-frame clones only, with some absent. The table lists 130,000 to 150,000 clones, roughly nine tenths of them singletons. The chain employs TRBV14 and TRBJ1-1; D is possibly TRBD1 (5 bases). The material sequenced was peripheral blood. This receptor was obtained from a woman between 55 and 75 years old with active COVID-19. CDR3 sequence: CASSRFGGVGTEAFF. DNA of the CDR3: TGTGCCAGCAGCCGTTTCGGGGGGGTTGGCACTGAAGCTTTCTTT.